This TCR beta chain is from a study of blood T cell repertoires in COVID-19. Some clones are missing from TCRdb's copy, which holds only in-frame ones; the method was immunoSEQ multiplex PCR. The sample contains 150,000 to 250,000 clones, about 80% of which appear only once. This TCR came from a middle-aged man who had recovered from COVID-19. The sequenced sample was PBMCs or T cells enriched from blood (not recorded which).

The DNA for the CDR3 is TGTGCCAGCAGCATCACACAGGTCCACTATGGCTACACCTTC. Translated: CASSITQVHYGYTF. The chain combines TRBV7-9 with TRBJ1-2; maybe TRBD1 (5 bases). Germline lookup yields CDR1 SEHNR and CDR2 FQNEAQ (reference sequence). Trimming removed 5 bases from V and 3 bases from J, with 13 bases in between. The CDR3 is 14 amino acids. Full variable domain (rest looked up from reference TRBV7-9 and TRBJ1-2): DTGVSQNPRHKITKRGQNVTFRCDPISEHNRLYWYRQTLGQGPEFLTYFQNEAQLEKSRLLSDRFSAERPKGSFSTLEIQRTEQGDSAMYLCASSITQVHYGYTFGSGTRLTVV.